Presented here are 19 T cell receptor beta chains from one specimen sequenced in a study of blood T cells in healthy people across ages. It was with a sample-barcoded 5' primer and a J-beta primer mix that a second PCR of about 6 to 12 cycles was run. TCRdb used MiXCR to reprocess the 5' RACE reads, holding one entry per CDR3 protein. The sample consists of hundreds of thousands of distinct CDR3 sequences, roughly three fifths of them appearing once. The sample was blood. Every receptor here comes from a man in his forties in good health.

CDR3 nucleotides: TGTGCCAGCAGCCAGAGCCTAGCGGGAGACCACAATGAGCAGTTCTTC. Amino acids: CASSQSLAGDHNEQFF. The chain joins TRBV7-2 to TRBJ2-1, with TRBD2 identical over 10 bases. V dropped 5 bases and J dropped 5; count of bases not matched to a gene: 9. The length of the CDR3 is 16 residues. The germline gives CDR1 SGHTA, CDR2 FQGNSA.

The chain is built from TRBV28 and TRBJ2-4; D possibly corresponds to TRBD1 (6 bases). CDR3 length equals 14 residues. Trimming shortened V by 5 bases and J by 8 bases, and 16 bases separated the two germline ends. The germline V gene has CDR1 MDHEN and CDR2 SYDVKM. CDR3 nucleotide sequence: TGTGCCAGCAGTGTGACAGGAGTTCTTGACATTCAGTACTTC. This encodes CASSVTGVLDIQYF.

This chain joins TRBV28 and TRBJ2-7; 7 positions agree with TRBD1. CDR1 MDHEN and CDR2 SYDVKM come from the germline V gene. The CDR3 spans 16 residues. The junction had 14 bases not matched to a gene; V was cut back by 4 bases and J by 5 bases. In nucleotides, the CDR3 is TGTGCCAGCAGTTATTACGAGACAGGGAGTCCCCACGAGCAGTACTTC. This codes for CASSYYETGSPHEQYF. The whole variable domain, remainder taken from reference TRBV28 and TRBJ2-7, is DVKVTQSSRYLVKRTGEKVFLECVQDMDHENMFWYRQDPGLGLRLIYFSYDVKMKEKGDIPEGYSVSREKKERFSLILESASTNQTSMYLCASSYYETGSPHEQYFGPGTRLTVT.

This chain connects TRBV5-1 to TRBJ1-4; D remains unclear. The CDR3 is made up of 13 amino acids. The germline V gene encodes CDR1 SGHRS and CDR2 YFSETQ. Trimming pared 1 base from V and 8 bases from J, leaving 9 bases between. CDR3: CASSLYENEKLFF. For the CDR3, the DNA is TGCGCCAGCAGCTTGTATGAAAACGAAAAACTGTTTTTT.

The chain is built from TRBV6-6 and TRBJ2-5; tentatively, D is TRBD2 (6 bases). Germline CDR1 reads MNHNY; CDR2 reads SVGAGI (reference sequence). The CDR3 length is 14 residues. V lost 6 bases and J 4 bases, leaving 15 bases between the germline ends. CDR3 loop: CASRRDFGGETQYF. The CDR3 DNA is TGTGCCAGCAGACGGGACTTCGGGGGAGAGACCCAGTACTTC.

This clonotype was detected only once. This rearrangement joins TRBV5-6 to TRBJ2-7, with D tentatively TRBD2 (6 bases). The germline V gene encodes CDR1 SGHDT and CDR2 YYEEEE. The CDR3 runs to 14 residues. Deletions cut 3 bases from V and 3 bases from J, with 13 bases between. The CDR3 protein is CASSSGGVNYEQYF. CDR3 nucleotides: TGTGCCAGCAGCTCCGGAGGGGTAAACTACGAGCAGTACTTC. The whole variable domain, filled in from reference TRBV5-6 and TRBJ2-7, reads DAGVTQSPTHLIKTRGQQVTLRCSPKSGHDTVSWYQQALGQGPQFIFQYYEEEERQRGNFPDRFSGHQFPNYSSELNVNALLLGDSALYLCASSSGGVNYEQYFGPGTRLTVT.

CDR3 region: CASSYGGGYGYTF. The CDR3 coding sequence is TGTGCCAGCAGTTACGGGGGGGGCTATGGCTACACCTTC. The V and J genes are TRBV27 and TRBJ1-2; the D gene is possibly TRBD1 (5 bases). V was pared by 4 bases and J by 4 bases, with 10 bases between. Germline CDR1 reads MNHEY; CDR2 reads SMNVEV (reference sequence). The CDR3 length is 13 residues.

The chain employs TRBV4-2 and TRBJ1-2; tentative D call: TRBD1 (6 bases). The CDR3 totals 17 residues. Germline CDR1 and CDR2: LGHNA and YNFKEQ. The V end lost 3 bases, the J end lost 2 bases, and 19 bases lay between the germline ends. The CDR3 nucleotides read TGTGCCAGCAGCCATGCCCGGATGCAGGGGACGAACTATGGCTACACCTTC. Residues: CASSHARMQGTNYGYTF.

This chain joins TRBV12-3 or TRBV12-4 and TRBJ1-4; unclear D gene. V shed 4 bases and J shed 6 bases, with 12 bases lying between them. The CDR3 is 14 residues long. The CDR3 DNA reads TGTGCCAGCAGTTGGCACCGCGGAGATGAAAAACTGTTTTTT. This gives the protein CASSWHRGDEKLFF.

This clonotype turned up a few times. V usage is TRBV20-1 and J usage is TRBJ2-4; no firm D call. The tail of the sequence fits TRBJ2-7 better, so the J call may be wrong. Germline lookup yields CDR1 DFQATT and CDR2 SNEGSKA (reference sequence). This CDR3 has 19 amino acids. This CDR3 reads CSAKEDRHGVGRSPYEQYF. Here the CDR3 DNA reads TGCAGTGCTAAAGAAGATCGACACGGCGTGGGCAGGAGTCCCTACGAGCAGTACTTC.

V is TRBV6-2 or TRBV6-3 and J is TRBJ2-1; D is uncertain. Germline assignment: CDR1 MNHEY and CDR2 SVGEGT. Between the trimmed V and J ends, which lost 0 bases and 8 bases, there was a span of 5 bases. The CDR3 runs to 12 residues. This chain's CDR3 is CASSYSGHEQFF. CDR3 DNA sequence: TGTGCCAGCAGTTACTCTGGGCATGAGCAGTTCTTC.

The chain joins TRBV9 to TRBJ2-3; 7 bases agree with TRBD1. This CDR3 is 16 amino acids long. V shed 3 bases, J shed 4 bases, and the junction held 11 bases outside the gene matches. Germline V gene data show CDR1 as SGDLS and CDR2 as YYNGEE. CDR3 DNA sequence: TGTGCCAGCAGCGACCTACTTACAGGGGTGGCAGATACGCAGTATTTT. Translated: CASSDLLTGVADTQYF.

In its sample, this clonotype was seen once. The chain joins TRBV20-1 to TRBJ2-7; TRBD1 agrees at 7 bases. The CDR3 length is 14 residues. V shed 6 bases and J 4 bases; nucleotides not matched to a gene: 12. Germline-derived CDR1 and CDR2 are DFQATT and SNEGSKA (reference sequence). The CDR3 sequence is CSATNRDRLYEQYF. DNA for the CDR3: TGCAGTGCCACAAATAGGGACAGACTTTACGAGCAGTACTTC.

This clonotype has a handful of counts. V usage is TRBV28 and J usage is TRBJ2-3; 8 positions agree with TRBD2. CDR3 size: 16 residues. The germline V gene encodes CDR1 MDHEN and CDR2 SYDVKM. V was pared by 8 bases and J by 1 base, with 11 bases of the junction left unmatched. Here the CDR3 DNA reads TGTGCCAGCGGGATGGGGGCGGGAGGAGGCACAGATACGCAGTATTTT. It codes for CASGMGAGGGTDTQYF.

The V gene is TRBV5-1, the J gene TRBJ2-3; 8 bases are a match to TRBD2. The CDR3 is made up of 14 amino acids. The V gene's germline CDR1 is SGHRS and CDR2 YFSETQ. V was pared by 10 bases and J by 2 bases, with 9 bases of the junction left unmatched. CDR3 in amino acids: CASVAGGNTDTQYF. The CDR3 coding sequence is TGCGCCTCAGTGGCGGGGGGTAACACAGATACGCAGTATTTT.

The chain uses TRBV20-1 and TRBJ2-4; tentatively, D is TRBD1 or TRBD2 (6 bases each). The CDR3 is made up of 13 amino acids. Germline CDR1 and CDR2: DFQATT and SNEGSKA (reference sequence). Written as DNA, the CDR3 is TGCAGATGGCGGGGCAGGGGTATTAAGGAGCAGTACTTC. Translated, it gives CRWRGRGIKEQYF.

The rearrangement links TRBV4-2 to TRBJ2-5; D is perhaps TRBD2 (5 bases). Trimming left V 0 bases short and J 11 bases short, with 10 bases between. Germline assignment: CDR1 LGHNA and CDR2 YNFKEQ. This CDR3 contains 12 residues. CDR3 coding DNA: TGTGCCAGCAGCCAAGACACGGGGATTCAGTACTTC. It is translated as CASSQDTGIQYF.

This clonotype was observed a single time. The chain is built from TRBV3-1 and TRBJ2-7, with D possibly being TRBD1 or TRBD2 (5 bases each). The V gene's germline CDR1 is LGHDT and CDR2 YNNKEL (reference sequence). V lost 4 bases and J lost 3, with 16 bases in between. CDR3 length equals 15 residues. The CDR3 protein is CASSLGPLPFYEQYF. In nucleotides, the CDR3 is TGTGCCAGCAGCCTGGGACCCCTTCCCTTCTACGAGCAGTACTTC.

The chain employs TRBV6-6 and TRBJ1-4; 8 bases are a match to TRBD1. Germline CDR1 is MNHNY and CDR2 is SVGAGI (reference sequence). The V and J ends lost 2 bases and 7 bases, in that order; junction bases with no gene match: 9. The CDR3 sequence is 16 residues long. The CDR3 nucleotides read TGTGCCAGCAGTTACCCTTCCAGGGGGCTTGGTGAAAAACTGTTTTTT. Protein: CASSYPSRGLGEKLFF.